Reported below is one TCR beta chain. Antigen specificity is unknown. The table came from immunoSEQ multiplex PCR; TCRdb's copy has only in-frame clones and leaves some out. The sample lists about 14,000 clones; 86% were seen once. This sample was included in a study of PD-1 blockade in mismatch repair-deficient tumors. General study findings and limits: Tumor-resident clones, often undetectable pretreatment in blood, expanded then contracted after pembrolizumab.

Trimming shortened V by 3 bases and J by 6 bases, and 13 bases separated the two germline ends. Germline CDR1 and CDR2: SGDLS and YYNGEE. This CDR3 region has 14 residues. Time point of the sample: approximately 9-day in vitro stimulation with candidate neoantigen peptide 6. All patients were mismatch repair deficient, assessed by either PCR or immunohistochemistry. Each of several ELISpot-reactive candidate peptides was used for roughly 10-day stimulation. The sample here was cells cultured in vitro, taken from a patient treated with pembrolizumab. This sequence was found in an adult with mismatch repair-deficient cancer. The chain combines TRBV9 with TRBJ2-4, with D possibly TRBD1 on 6 matching bases. CDR3 sequence: CASSATGGLNIQYF. In nucleotides, the CDR3 is TGTGCCAGCAGCGCGACAGGCGGCTTAAACATTCAGTACTTC.